The entry below describes one T cell receptor beta chain. Its antigen remains unidentified. Clones were read by immunoSEQ multiplex PCR, and TCRdb kept only the in-frame ones, dropping some. The sample records tens of thousands of clones, over 70% being singletons. Germline V gene sequence: CDR1 SGHVS, CDR2 FNYEAQ. The CDR3 is 15 residues long. V gave up 3 bases and J gave up 3 bases; unmatched junction bases: 3. The data were taken from a study of vaccination effects on CD4 cells after COVID-19. The study, taken as a whole, reports: The study got few convalescent patients and did not collect any early post-infection timepoints.

Sequencing followed a ViraFEST assay step that expanded antigen-specific CD4+ T cells with viral peptide pools. A roughly ten-day culture period preceded the isolation of CD4+ T cells. Everyone in the study got two shots of either the BNT162b2 or mRNA-1273 vaccine. The clonotype comes from a human donor who received a COVID-19 vaccine. The sequences come from CD4+ T cells from PBMCs cultured with HCoV-229E spike peptides, collected after COVID-19 vaccination. The chain employs TRBV7-6 and TRBJ2-1, with TRBD2 matching 9 bases. CDR3 in amino acids: CASSFAGGNYNEQFF. The CDR3 DNA is TGTGCCAGCAGCTTTGCGGGGGGGAACTACAATGAGCAGTTCTTC.